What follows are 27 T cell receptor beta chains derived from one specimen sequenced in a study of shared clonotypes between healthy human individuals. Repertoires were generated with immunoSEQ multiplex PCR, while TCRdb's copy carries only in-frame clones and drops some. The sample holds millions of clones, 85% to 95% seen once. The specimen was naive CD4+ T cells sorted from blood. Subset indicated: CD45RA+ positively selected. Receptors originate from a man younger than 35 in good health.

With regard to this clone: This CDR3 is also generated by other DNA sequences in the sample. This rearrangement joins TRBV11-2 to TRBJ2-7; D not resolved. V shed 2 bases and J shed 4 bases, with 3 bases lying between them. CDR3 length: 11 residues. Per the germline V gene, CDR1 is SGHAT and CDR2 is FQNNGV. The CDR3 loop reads CASSLLYEQYF. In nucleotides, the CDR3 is TGTGCCAGCAGCTTATTGTACGAGCAGTACTTC.

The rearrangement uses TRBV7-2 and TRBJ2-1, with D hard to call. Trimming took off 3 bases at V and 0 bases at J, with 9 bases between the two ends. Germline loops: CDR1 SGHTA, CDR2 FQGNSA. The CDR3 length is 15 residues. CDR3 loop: CASSFTESSYNEQFF. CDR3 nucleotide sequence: TGTGCCAGCAGCTTTACGGAGAGCTCCTACAATGAGCAGTTCTTC.

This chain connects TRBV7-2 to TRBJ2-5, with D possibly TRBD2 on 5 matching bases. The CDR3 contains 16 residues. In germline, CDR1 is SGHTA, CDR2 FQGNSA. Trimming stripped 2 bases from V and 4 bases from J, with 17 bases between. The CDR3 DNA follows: TGTGCCAGCAGCTTATCAGCGGCGCCCCCGGGAGAGACCCAGTACTTC. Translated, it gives CASSLSAAPPGETQYF.

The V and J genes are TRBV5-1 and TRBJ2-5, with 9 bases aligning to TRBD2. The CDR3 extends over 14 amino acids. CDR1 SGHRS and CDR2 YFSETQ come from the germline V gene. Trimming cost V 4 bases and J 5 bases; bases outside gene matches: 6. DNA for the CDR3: TGCGCCAGCAGCGGCAGGACTAGCGCTGAGACCCAGTACTTC. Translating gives CASSGRTSAETQYF.

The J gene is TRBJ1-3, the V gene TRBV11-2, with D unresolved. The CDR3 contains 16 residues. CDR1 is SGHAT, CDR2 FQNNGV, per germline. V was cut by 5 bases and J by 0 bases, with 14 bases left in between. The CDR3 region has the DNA TGTGCCAGCAGCGGCCGGACGGCACGCTCTGGAAACACCATATATTTT. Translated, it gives CASSGRTARSGNTIYF.

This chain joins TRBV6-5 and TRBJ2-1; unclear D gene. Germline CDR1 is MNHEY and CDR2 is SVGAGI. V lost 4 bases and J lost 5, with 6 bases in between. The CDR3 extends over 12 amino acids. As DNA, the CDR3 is TGTGCCAGCAGTTTCGCCAACAATGAGCAGTTCTTC. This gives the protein CASSFANNEQFF.

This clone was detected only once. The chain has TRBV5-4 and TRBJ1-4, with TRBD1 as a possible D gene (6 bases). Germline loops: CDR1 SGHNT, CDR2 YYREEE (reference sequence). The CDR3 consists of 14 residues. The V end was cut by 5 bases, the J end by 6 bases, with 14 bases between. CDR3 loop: CASSSQGKDEKLFF. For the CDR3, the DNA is TGTGCCAGCAGTTCGCAGGGGAAAGATGAAAAACTGTTTTTT.

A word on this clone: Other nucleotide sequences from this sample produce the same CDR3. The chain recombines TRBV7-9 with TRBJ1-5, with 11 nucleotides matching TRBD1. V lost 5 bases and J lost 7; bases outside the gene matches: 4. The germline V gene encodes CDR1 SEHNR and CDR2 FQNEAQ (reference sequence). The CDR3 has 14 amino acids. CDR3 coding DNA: TGTGCCAGCAGCCCCGGGACAGGGGGACAGCCCCAGCATTTT. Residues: CASSPGTGGQPQHF. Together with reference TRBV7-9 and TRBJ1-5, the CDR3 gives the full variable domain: DTGVSQNPRHKITKRGQNVTFRCDPISEHNRLYWYRQTLGQGPEFLTYFQNEAQLEKSRLLSDRFSAERPKGSFSTLEIQRTEQGDSAMYLCASSPGTGGQPQHFGDGTRLSIL.

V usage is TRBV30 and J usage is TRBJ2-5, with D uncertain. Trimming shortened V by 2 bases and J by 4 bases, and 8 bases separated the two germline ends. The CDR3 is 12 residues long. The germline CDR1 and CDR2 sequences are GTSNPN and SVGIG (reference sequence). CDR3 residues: CAWSLMGETQYF. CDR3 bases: TGTGCCTGGAGTTTGATGGGAGAGACCCAGTACTTC.

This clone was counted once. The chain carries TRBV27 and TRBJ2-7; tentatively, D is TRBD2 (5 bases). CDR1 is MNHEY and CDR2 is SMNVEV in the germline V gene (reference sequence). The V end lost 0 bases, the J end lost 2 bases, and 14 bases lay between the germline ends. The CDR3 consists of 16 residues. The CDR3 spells CASSLSGRVAAYEQYF. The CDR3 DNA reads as TGTGCCAGCAGTTTATCCGGGCGGGTAGCCGCCTACGAGCAGTACTTC.

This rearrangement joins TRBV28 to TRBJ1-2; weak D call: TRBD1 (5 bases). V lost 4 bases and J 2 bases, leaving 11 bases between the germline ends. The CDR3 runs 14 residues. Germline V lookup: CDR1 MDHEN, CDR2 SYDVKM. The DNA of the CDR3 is TGTGCCAGCAGTTGGGGGGAGGCGAACTATGGCTACACCTTC. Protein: CASSWGEANYGYTF.

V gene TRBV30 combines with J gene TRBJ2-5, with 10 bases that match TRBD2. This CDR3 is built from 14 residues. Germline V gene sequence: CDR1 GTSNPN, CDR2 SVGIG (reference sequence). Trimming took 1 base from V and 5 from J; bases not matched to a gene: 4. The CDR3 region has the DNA TGTGCCTGGAGTGCACTAGCGGGGAGGGAGACCCAGTACTTC. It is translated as CAWSALAGRETQYF.

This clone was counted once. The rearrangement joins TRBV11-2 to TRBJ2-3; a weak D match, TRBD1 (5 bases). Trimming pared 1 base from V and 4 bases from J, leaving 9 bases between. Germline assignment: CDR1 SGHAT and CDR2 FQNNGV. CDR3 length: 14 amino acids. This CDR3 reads CASSLAGKSDTQYF. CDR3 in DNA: TGTGCCAGCAGCTTAGCAGGGAAGTCAGATACGCAGTATTTT. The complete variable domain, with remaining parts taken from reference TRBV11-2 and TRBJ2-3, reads EAGVAQSPRYKIIEKRQSVAFWCNPISGHATLYWYQQILGQGPKLLIQFQNNGVVDDSQLPKDRFSAERLKGVDSTLKIQPAKLEDSAVYLCASSLAGKSDTQYFGPGTRLTVL.

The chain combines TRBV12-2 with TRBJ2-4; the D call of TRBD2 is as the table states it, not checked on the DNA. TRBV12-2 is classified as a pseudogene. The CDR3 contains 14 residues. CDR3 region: CAHWEELAKNIQYF. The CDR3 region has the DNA TGTGCCCATTGGGAGGAATTAGCCAAAAACATTCAGTACTTC.

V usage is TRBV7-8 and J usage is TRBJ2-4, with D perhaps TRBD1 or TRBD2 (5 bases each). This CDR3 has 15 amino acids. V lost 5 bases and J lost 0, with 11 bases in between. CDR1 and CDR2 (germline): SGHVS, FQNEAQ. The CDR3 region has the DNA TGTGCCAGCAGCCGGCGAGGGGTAGCCAAAAACATTCAGTACTTC. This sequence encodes CASSRRGVAKNIQYF. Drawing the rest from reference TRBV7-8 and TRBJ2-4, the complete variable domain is GAGVSQSPRYKVAKRGQDVALRCDPISGHVSLFWYQQALGQGPEFLTYFQNEAQLDKSGLPSDRFFAERPEGSVSTLKIQRTQQEDSAVYLCASSRRGVAKNIQYFGAGTRLSVL.

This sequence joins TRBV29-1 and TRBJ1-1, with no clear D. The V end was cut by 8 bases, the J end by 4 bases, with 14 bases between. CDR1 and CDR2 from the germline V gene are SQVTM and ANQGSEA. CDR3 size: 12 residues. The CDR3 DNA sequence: TGCAGCACGGGCCAAGGGTCCACTGAAGCTTTCTTT. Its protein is CSTGQGSTEAFF.

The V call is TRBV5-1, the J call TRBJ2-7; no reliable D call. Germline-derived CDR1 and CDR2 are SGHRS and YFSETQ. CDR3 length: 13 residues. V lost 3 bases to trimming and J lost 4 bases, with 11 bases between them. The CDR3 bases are TGCGCCAGCAGCTACAGTGCCAATTACGAGCAGTACTTC. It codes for CASSYSANYEQYF.

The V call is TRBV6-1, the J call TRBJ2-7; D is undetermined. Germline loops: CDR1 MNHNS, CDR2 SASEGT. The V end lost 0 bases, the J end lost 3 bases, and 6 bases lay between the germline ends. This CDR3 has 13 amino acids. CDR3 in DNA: TGTGCCAGCAGTGAAGCGCACAACTACGAGCAGTACTTC. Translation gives CASSEAHNYEQYF.

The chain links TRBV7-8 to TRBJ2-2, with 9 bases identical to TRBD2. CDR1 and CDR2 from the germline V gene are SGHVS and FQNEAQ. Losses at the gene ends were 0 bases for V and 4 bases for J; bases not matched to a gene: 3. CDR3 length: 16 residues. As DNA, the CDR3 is TGTGCCAGCAGCTTAGCCCAGACTAGCGGCACCGGGGAGCTGTTTTTT. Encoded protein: CASSLAQTSGTGELFF.

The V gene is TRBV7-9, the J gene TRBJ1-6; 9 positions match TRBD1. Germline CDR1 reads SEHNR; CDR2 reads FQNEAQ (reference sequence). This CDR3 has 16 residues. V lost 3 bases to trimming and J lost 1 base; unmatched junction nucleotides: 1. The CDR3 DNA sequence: TGTGCCAGCAGCTTCGGGACAGGGTCCTATAATTCACCCCTCCACTTT. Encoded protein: CASSFGTGSYNSPLHF.

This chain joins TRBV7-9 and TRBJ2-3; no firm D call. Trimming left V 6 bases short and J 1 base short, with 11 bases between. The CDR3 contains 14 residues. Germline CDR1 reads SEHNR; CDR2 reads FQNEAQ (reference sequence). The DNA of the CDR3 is TGTGCCAGCAGTACAGTGATGCGCACAGATACGCAGTATTTT. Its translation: CASSTVMRTDTQYF.

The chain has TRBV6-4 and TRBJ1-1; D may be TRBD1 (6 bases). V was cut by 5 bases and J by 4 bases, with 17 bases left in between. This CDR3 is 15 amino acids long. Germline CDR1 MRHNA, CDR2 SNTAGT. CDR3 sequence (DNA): TGTGCCAGCAGTCCTGGAACGGGGGCTGGCACTGAAGCTTTCTTT. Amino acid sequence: CASSPGTGAGTEAFF.

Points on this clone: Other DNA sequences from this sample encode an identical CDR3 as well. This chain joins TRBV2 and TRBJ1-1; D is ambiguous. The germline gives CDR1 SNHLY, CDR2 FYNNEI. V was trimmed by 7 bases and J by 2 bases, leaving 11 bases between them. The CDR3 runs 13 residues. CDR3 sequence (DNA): TGTGCCAGCAATGGGCAGGCTAACACTGAAGCTTTCTTT. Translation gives CASNGQANTEAFF.

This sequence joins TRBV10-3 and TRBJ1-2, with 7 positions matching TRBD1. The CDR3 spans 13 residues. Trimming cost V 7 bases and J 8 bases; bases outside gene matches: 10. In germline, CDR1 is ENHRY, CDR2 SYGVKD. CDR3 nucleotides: TGTGCCATCACTGCAGACAGGGTCGAGGGCTACACCTTC. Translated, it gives CAITADRVEGYTF.

CDR3 DNA: TGCGCCAGCAGCTTGGAACTGGGCCTCTCCTACAATGAGCAGTTCTTC. Translated: CASSLELGLSYNEQFF. The genes are TRBV5-1 and TRBJ2-1; D unclear. Germline values: CDR1 SGHRS, CDR2 YFSETQ. The CDR3 is made up of 16 amino acids. The V gene lost 0 bases and the J gene lost 0 bases, with 10 bases spanning the gap. The full variable domain, in which reference TRBV5-1 and TRBJ2-1 provide the parts outside the CDR3, is KAGVTQTPRYLIKTRGQQVTLSCSPISGHRSVSWYQQTPGQGLQFLFEYFSETQRNKGNFPGRFSGRQFSNSRSEMNVSTLELGDSALYLCASSLELGLSYNEQFFGPGTRLTVL.

This CDR3 is CASSLQGSYNSPLHF. The DNA of the CDR3 is TGTGCCAGCAGCTTACAGGGTTCCTATAATTCACCCCTCCACTTT. V and J are TRBV11-2 and TRBJ1-6; D might be TRBD1 (5 bases). This CDR3 spans 15 amino acids. Trimming removed 2 bases at V and 1 base at J, with 6 bases between. Germline V lookup: CDR1 SGHAT, CDR2 FQNNGV.

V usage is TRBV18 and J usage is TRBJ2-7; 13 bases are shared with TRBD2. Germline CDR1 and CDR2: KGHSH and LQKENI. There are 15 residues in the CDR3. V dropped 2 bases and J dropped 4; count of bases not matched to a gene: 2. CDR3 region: CASSPGLAGVYEQYF. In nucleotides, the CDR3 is TGTGCCAGCTCACCAGGACTAGCGGGAGTTTACGAGCAGTACTTC.